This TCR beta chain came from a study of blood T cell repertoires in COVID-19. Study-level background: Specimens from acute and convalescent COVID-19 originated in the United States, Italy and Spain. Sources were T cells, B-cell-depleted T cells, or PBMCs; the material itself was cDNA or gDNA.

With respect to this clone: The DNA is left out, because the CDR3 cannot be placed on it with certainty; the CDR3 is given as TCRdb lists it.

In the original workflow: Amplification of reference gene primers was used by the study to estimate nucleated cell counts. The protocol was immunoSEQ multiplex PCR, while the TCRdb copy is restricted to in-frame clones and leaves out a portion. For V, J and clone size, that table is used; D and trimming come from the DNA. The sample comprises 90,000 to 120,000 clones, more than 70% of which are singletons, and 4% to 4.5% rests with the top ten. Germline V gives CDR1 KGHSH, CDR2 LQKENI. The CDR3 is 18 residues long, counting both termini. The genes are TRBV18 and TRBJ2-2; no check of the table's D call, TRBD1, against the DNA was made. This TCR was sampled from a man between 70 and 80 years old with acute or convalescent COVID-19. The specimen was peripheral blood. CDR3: CASSPLRAGQGHTGELFF.